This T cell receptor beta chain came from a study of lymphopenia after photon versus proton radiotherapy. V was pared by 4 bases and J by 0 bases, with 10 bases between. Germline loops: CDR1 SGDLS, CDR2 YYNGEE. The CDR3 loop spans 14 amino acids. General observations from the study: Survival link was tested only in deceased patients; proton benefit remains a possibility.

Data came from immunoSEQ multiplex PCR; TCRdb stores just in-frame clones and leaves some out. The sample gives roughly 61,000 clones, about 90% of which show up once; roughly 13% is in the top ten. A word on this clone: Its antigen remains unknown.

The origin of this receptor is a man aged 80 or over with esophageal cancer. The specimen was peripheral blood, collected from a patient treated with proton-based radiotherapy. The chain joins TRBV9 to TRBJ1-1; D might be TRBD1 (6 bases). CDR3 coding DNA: TGTGCCAGCAGCACGGACAGAATGAACACTGAAGCTTTCTTT. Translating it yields CASSTDRMNTEAFF.